Sequencing of this TCR beta chain was carried out in a study of CD8+CD57+ T cells in acquired aplastic anemia. Study-wide background: Yields of DNA that came from sorted CD4+ and CD8+ cells averaged about 3 ug. Overall study results and limits: CD8+ Simpson's diversity did not differ significantly between patients and controls. There were fewer than 35 CD8+ CDR3 sequences that occurred in both patients and controls.

This CDR3 contains 10 residues. Trimming shortened V by 2 bases and J by 11 bases, and 7 bases separated the two germline ends. Germline V lookup: CDR1 DFQATT, CDR2 SNEGSKA (reference sequence). TCR beta VDJ and CDR3 profiles were obtained from a genomic DNA template. In TCRdb, the reads were re-called with MiXCR into one record per CDR3 protein. The data contain 250,000 to 350,000 distinct CDR3 sequences, about three fifths of them singletons. Patients who underwent sequencing had shown CD8+CD57+ cell expansion by flow cytometry. Regarding this clonotype: Its antigen is currently unknown.

Sequencing input: sorted CD4+, CD8+, or CD8+CD57+ T cells (not recorded which) from PBMCs. The chain combines TRBV20-1 with TRBJ2-1; D not certain. This receptor was taken from a human donor with aplastic anemia. In nucleotides, the CDR3 is TGCAGTGCTAGATTGGGTCAGCAGTTCTTC. Translation: CSARLGQQFF.